The 19 T cell receptor beta chains presented below share a single source sample, sequenced in a study of control samples from healthy donors and cancer patients. Sequencing was performed with immunoSEQ multiplex PCR; in TCRdb, only in-frame clones are kept and a portion is missing. The data contain about 120,000 clones, 70% to 90% of them singletons. The sample was PBMCs. These receptor sequences come from a woman aged 60-75 years with lung cancer.

V gene TRBV6-1 combines with J gene TRBJ2-3, with 7 nucleotides matching TRBD2. Germline V gene data show CDR1 as MNHNS and CDR2 as SASEGT. V gave up 4 bases and J gave up 1 base; unmatched junction bases: 8. This CDR3 comprises 16 residues. In DNA, the CDR3 is TGTGCCAGCAGTGTGGCCCTCGCGGGAGGCACAGATACGCAGTATTTT. It specifies CASSVALAGGTDTQYF.

The genes are TRBV5-1 and TRBJ2-2; tentative D call: TRBD2 (6 bases). Germline V gene sequence: CDR1 SGHRS, CDR2 YFSETQ. The CDR3 extends over 15 amino acids. V dropped 6 bases and J dropped 0 bases, with 12 bases sitting between them. The CDR3 region has the DNA TGCGCCAGCAATCCGGGGACTTCGAACACCGGGGAGCTGTTTTTT. Protein product: CASNPGTSNTGELFF.

The chain has TRBV9 and TRBJ1-3; D gene uncertain. This CDR3 comprises 16 residues. Trimming pared 3 bases from V and 2 bases from J, leaving 15 bases between. Germline V gives CDR1 SGDLS, CDR2 YYNGEE. The CDR3 coding sequence is TGTGCCAGCAGCGGCTACAGAGGCAGAACTGGAAACACCATATATTTT. This translates into CASSGYRGRTGNTIYF.

The chain joins TRBV9 to TRBJ2-5; TRBD2 aligns across 11 bases. Germline V gene data show CDR1 as SGDLS and CDR2 as YYNGEE. The CDR3 loop spans 17 amino acids. V was clipped by 3 bases and J by 10 bases; unmatched bases: 17. The CDR3 coding sequence is TGTGCCAGCAGCGAGAATTCACTAGCGGGAGCCCACAAAGTCCAGTACTTC. Protein sequence: CASSENSLAGAHKVQYF.

The chain has TRBV15 and TRBJ2-1, with D unclear. V lost 6 bases and J lost 0, with 27 bases in between. CDR1 and CDR2 (germline): LNHNV, YYDKDF (reference sequence). The CDR3 spans 20 residues. For the CDR3, the DNA is TGTGCCACCAGAGAAGCAGCTGTCTCCCTTTCGCTGGGCTCCTACAATGAGCAGTTCTTC. Translating it yields CATREAAVSLSLGSYNEQFF.

The rearrangement joins TRBV5-1 to TRBJ1-3; D is possibly TRBD1 (6 bases). Germline CDR1 is SGHRS and CDR2 is YFSETQ. The germline V and J ends were trimmed by 4 bases and 0 bases, with 11 bases remaining between them. This CDR3 has 15 amino acids. CDR3 nucleotides: TGCGCCAGCAGCCAACAGGGAGTCTCTGGAAACACCATATATTTT. Translation: CASSQQGVSGNTIYF.

This chain joins TRBV29-1 and TRBJ2-5; 13 bases are shared with TRBD2. Germline lookup yields CDR1 SQVTM and CDR2 ANQGSEA. This CDR3 is built from 16 residues. V lost 7 bases, J lost 7 bases, and 15 bases stayed unmatched. CDR3 protein: CSAIRTSGSEPVTQYF. The DNA for the CDR3 is TGCAGCGCCATACGGACTAGCGGGAGCGAGCCTGTGACCCAGTACTTC.

The V and J genes are TRBV9 and TRBJ1-6; D call uncertain. The CDR3 runs to 15 residues. Trimming cost V 0 bases and J 9 bases, with 13 bases left between them. Germline V gene sequence: CDR1 SGDLS, CDR2 YYNGEE. CDR3 sequence reads: CASSVEGRVSSPLHF. CDR3 DNA: TGTGCCAGCAGCGTAGAGGGAAGGGTGAGTTCACCCCTCCACTTT.

The chain is built from TRBV5-1 and TRBJ2-7; 9 nucleotides agree with TRBD1. The germline CDR1 and CDR2 sequences are SGHRS and YFSETQ. This CDR3 spans 14 amino acids. V gave up 0 bases and J gave up 5 bases; unmatched junction bases: 3. CDR3 sequence: CASSLDRGRHEQYF. The CDR3 DNA follows: TGCGCCAGCAGCTTGGACAGGGGGCGTCACGAGCAGTACTTC.

As regards this clone: Other DNA sequences in this sample translate to the same CDR3. J is TRBJ1-1 and V is TRBV4-2, with 7 bases that match TRBD1. Unmatched junction bases numbered 7, after V lost 5 bases and J lost 1 base. The CDR3 is 15 amino acids. Germline loops: CDR1 LGHNA, CDR2 YNFKEQ. CDR3 protein: CASSTRQGENTEAFF. The DNA of the CDR3 is TGTGCCAGCAGCACACGACAGGGCGAGAACACTGAAGCTTTCTTT.

The chain carries TRBV10-1 and TRBJ2-4, with D possibly being TRBD1 (6 bases). The CDR3 has 15 amino acids. Germline-derived CDR1 and CDR2 are WNHNN and SYGVQD (reference sequence). V was clipped by 2 bases and J by 3 bases, with 11 bases between them. This CDR3 is CASSEIGGHKNIQYF. CDR3 bases: TGCGCCAGCAGTGAGATAGGGGGACACAAAAACATTCAGTACTTC.

V and J are TRBV6-5 and TRBJ1-2; D is possibly TRBD1 (6 bases). The length of the CDR3 is 15 residues. V was clipped by 0 bases and J by 4 bases, with 12 bases between them. Germline V gives CDR1 MNHEY, CDR2 SVGAGI. CDR3 bases: TGTGCCAGCAGTTACTCCACTTTACAGGGCTATGGCTACACCTTC. Protein product: CASSYSTLQGYGYTF.

The rearrangement links TRBV5-1 to TRBJ1-4; tentative D call: TRBD1 (6 bases). Trimming took 0 bases from V and 4 from J, leaving 10 bases between them. The CDR3 is 15 residues long. Looked up from germline, CDR1 is SGHRS and CDR2 is YFSETQ. The CDR3 region is CASSLESGVNEKLFF. The CDR3 nucleotides read TGCGCCAGCAGCTTGGAATCAGGGGTTAATGAAAAACTGTTTTTT.

The chain links TRBV10-3 to TRBJ1-2; no clear D gene. Trimming removed 0 bases from V and 6 bases from J, with 17 bases in between. Germline-derived CDR1 and CDR2 are ENHRY and SYGVKD. CDR3 length: 16 amino acids. The CDR3 DNA reads TGTGCCATCAGTGAGTCGAAACCGGCTCGAAATGATGGCTACACCTTC. It yields the protein CAISESKPARNDGYTF.

V is TRBV19 and J is TRBJ2-7; 8 positions match TRBD2. Germline CDR1 reads LNHDA; CDR2 reads SQIVND (reference sequence). This CDR3 region has 15 residues. V was pared by 1 base and J by 4 bases, with 6 bases of the junction left unmatched. CDR3 DNA: TGTGCCAGTAGTATAGCTCCGGGGGGGGCTTACGAGCAGTACTTC. Its translation is CASSIAPGGAYEQYF.

This clone was seen a few times. V usage is TRBV6-5 and J usage is TRBJ2-1; D remains ambiguous. V was trimmed by 6 bases and J by 5 bases, leaving 5 bases between them. From germline, CDR1 is MNHEY and CDR2 SVGAGI. CDR3 length equals 11 residues. The CDR3: CASRKNNEQFF. The CDR3 bases are TGTGCCAGCAGGAAAAACAATGAGCAGTTCTTC.

J is TRBJ2-1 and V is TRBV5-5; 7 bases match TRBD1. Germline-derived CDR1 and CDR2 are SGHKS and YYEKEE (reference sequence). The CDR3 is 15 amino acids. Trimming cost V 0 bases and J 2 bases; bases outside gene matches: 2. The CDR3 nucleotides are TGTGCCAGCAGCTTGGACGGGACAGCCTACAATGAGCAGTTCTTC. Protein product: CASSLDGTAYNEQFF.

J is TRBJ1-2 and V is TRBV4-2, with D uncertain. V was trimmed by 1 base and J by 3 bases, leaving 3 bases between them. Germline values: CDR1 LGHNA, CDR2 YNFKEQ. The CDR3 spans 12 residues. CDR3 residues: CASSQGDYGYTF. Written as DNA, the CDR3 is TGTGCCAGCAGCCAAGGGGACTATGGCTACACCTTC.

This clone appeared a few times. V gene TRBV28 combines with J gene TRBJ1-6; D remains ambiguous. The CDR3 has 16 residues. Deletions cut 3 bases from V and 4 bases from J, with 13 bases between. Per the germline V gene, CDR1 is MDHEN and CDR2 is SYDVKM. The CDR3 region has the DNA TGTGCCAGCAGTTTGTCGGGTATAATTTATAATTCACCCCTCCACTTT. Its translation is CASSLSGIIYNSPLHF.